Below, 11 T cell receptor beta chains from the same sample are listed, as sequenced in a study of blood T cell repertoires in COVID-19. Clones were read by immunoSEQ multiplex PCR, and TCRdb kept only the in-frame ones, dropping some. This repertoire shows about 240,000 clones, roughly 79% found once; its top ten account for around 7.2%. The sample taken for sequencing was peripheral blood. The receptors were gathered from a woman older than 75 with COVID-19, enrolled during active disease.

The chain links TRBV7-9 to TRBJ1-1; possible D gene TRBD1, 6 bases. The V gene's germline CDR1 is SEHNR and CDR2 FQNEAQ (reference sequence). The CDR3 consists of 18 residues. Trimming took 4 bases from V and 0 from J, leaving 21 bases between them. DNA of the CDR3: TGTGCCAGCAGCTCCAGGGGTGATCCGGGAACCATGAACACTGAAGCTTTCTTT. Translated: CASSSRGDPGTMNTEAFF.

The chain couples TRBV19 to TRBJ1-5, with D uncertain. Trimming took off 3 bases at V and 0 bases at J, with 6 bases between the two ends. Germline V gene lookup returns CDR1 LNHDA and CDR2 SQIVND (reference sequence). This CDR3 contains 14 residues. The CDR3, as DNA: TGTGCCAGTAGTATTCAGTATAGCAATCAGCCCCAGCATTTT. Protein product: CASSIQYSNQPQHF. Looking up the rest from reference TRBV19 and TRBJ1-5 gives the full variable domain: DGGITQSPKYLFRKEGQNVTLSCEQNLNHDAMYWYRQDPGQGLRLIYYSQIVNDFQKGDIAEGYSVSREKKESFPLTVTSAQKNPTAFYLCASSIQYSNQPQHFGDGTRLSIL.

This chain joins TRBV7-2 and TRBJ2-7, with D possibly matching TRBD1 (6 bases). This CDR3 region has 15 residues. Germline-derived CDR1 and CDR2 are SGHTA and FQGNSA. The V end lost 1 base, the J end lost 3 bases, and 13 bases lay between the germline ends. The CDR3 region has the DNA TGTGCCAGCAGCTTAGGGTACCAGGGGAACTACGAGCAGTACTTC. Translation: CASSLGYQGNYEQYF.

The CDR3 loop reads CASSQGYRLFF. The CDR3 DNA is TGTGCCAGCAGTCAGGGATACCGGCTGTTTTTT. The chain uses TRBV2 and TRBJ2-2, with a tentative D call TRBD1 (5 bases). Trimming took 5 bases from V and 13 from J, leaving 11 bases between them. CDR1 SNHLY and CDR2 FYNNEI come from the germline V gene. There are 11 residues in the CDR3.

For the CDR3, the DNA is TGTGCCAGCACCTCATACAGAAACACTGAAGCTTTCTTT. This encodes CASTSYRNTEAFF. This chain joins TRBV12-3 or TRBV12-4 and TRBJ1-1, with unresolved D. V dropped 7 bases and J dropped 2 bases, with 11 bases sitting between them. CDR3 length: 13 amino acids.

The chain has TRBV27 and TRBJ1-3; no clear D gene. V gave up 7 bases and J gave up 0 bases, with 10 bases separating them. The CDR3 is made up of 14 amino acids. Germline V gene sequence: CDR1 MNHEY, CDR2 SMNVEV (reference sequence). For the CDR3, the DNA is TGTGCCAGCAAGGAAACGGGCTCTGGAAACACCATATATTTT. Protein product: CASKETGSGNTIYF.

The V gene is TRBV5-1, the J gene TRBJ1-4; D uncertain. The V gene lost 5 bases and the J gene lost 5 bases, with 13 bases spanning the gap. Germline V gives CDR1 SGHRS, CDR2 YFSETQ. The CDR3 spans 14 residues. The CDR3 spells CASRRVDGNEKLFF. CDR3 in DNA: TGCGCCAGCAGACGGGTAGACGGGAATGAAAAACTGTTTTTT.

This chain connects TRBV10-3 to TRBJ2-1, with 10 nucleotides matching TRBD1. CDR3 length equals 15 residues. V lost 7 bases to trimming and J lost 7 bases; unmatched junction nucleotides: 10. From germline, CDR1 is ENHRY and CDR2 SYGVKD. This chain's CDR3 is CAITPGTGDLNEQFF. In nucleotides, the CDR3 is TGTGCCATCACCCCCGGGACAGGGGACTTAAATGAGCAGTTCTTC.

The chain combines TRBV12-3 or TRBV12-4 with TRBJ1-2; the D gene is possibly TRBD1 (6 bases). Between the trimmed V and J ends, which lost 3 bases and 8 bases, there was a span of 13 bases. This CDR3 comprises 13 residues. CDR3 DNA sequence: TGTGCCAGCAGTTTCCGCGAAGGGGGAGGCTACACCTTC. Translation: CASSFREGGGYTF.

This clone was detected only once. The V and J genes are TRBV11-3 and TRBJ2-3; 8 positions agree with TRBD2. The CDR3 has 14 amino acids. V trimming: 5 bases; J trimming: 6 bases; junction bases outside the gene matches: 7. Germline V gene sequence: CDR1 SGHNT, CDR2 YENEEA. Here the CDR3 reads CASSPGGPPDTQYF. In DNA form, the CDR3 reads TGTGCCAGCAGCCCGGGGGGGCCTCCGGATACGCAGTATTTT.

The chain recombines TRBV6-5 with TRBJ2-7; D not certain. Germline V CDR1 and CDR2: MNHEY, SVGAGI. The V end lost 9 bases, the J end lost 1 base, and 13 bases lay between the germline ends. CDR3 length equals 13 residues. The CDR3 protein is CASFSLLSYEQYF. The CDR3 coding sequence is TGTGCCAGTTTTAGCCTACTTTCCTACGAGCAGTACTTC.